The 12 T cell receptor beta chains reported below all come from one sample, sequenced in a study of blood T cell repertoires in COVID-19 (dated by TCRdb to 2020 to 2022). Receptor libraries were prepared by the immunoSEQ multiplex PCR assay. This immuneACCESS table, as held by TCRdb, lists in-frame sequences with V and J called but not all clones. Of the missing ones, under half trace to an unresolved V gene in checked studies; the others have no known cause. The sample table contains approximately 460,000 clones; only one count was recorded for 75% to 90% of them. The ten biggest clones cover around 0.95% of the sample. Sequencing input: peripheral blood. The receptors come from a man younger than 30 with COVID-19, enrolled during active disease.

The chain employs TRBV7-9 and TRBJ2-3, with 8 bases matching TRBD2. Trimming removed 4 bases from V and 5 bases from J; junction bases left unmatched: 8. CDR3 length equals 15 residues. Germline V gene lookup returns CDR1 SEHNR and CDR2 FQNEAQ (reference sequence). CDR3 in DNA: TGTGCCAGCAGCTCCTTAGCGGGGAGTAGAGATACGCAGTATTTT. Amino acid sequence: CASSSLAGSRDTQYF.

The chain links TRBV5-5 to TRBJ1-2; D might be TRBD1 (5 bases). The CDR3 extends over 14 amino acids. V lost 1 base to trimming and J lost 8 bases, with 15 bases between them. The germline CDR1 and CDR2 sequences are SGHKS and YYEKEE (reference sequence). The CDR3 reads CASSLSGGAVGYTF. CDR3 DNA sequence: TGTGCCAGCAGCTTGAGTGGAGGGGCAGTCGGCTACACCTTC.

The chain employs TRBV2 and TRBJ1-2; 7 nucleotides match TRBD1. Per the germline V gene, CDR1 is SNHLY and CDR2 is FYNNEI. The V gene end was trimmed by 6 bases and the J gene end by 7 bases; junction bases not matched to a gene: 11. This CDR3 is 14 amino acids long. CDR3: CASSHDRAISGYTF. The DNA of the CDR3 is TGTGCCAGCAGCCACGACAGGGCAATCTCTGGCTACACCTTC. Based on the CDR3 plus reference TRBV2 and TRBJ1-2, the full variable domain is EPEVTQTPSHQVTQMGQEVILRCVPISNHLYFYWYRQILGQKVEFLVSFYNNEISEKSEIFDDQFSVERPDGSNFTLKIRSTKLEDSAMYFCASSHDRAISGYTFGSGTRLTVV.

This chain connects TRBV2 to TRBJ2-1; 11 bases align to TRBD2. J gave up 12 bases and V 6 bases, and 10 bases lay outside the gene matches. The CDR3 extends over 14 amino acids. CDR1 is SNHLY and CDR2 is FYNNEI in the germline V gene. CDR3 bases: TGTGCCAGCAGGACTAGCGGGGCCCAATTTGGGCAGTTCTTC. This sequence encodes CASRTSGAQFGQFF.

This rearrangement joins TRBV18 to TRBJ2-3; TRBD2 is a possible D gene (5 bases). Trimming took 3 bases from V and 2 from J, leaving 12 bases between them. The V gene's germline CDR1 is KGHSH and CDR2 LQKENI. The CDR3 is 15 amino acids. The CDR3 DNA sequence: TGTGCCAGCTCACCGGAAAGCGGCTTCACAGATACGCAGTATTTT. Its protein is CASSPESGFTDTQYF.

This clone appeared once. CDR3 sequence reads: CASSPRVGDGYTF. Written as DNA, the CDR3 is TGTGCCAGCAGCCCACGTGTAGGGGATGGCTACACCTTC. The J gene is TRBJ1-2, the V gene TRBV7-8; TRBD1 might be the D (5 bases). The CDR3 length is 13 residues. With 5 bases removed from V and 6 bases from J, the gap between germline ends came to 13 bases. Germline CDR1 and CDR2: SGHVS and FQNEAQ.

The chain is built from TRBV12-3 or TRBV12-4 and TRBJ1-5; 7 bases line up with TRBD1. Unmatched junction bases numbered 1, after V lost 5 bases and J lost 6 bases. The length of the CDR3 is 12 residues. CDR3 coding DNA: TGTGCCAGCAGTCAGGGGGTTCAGCCCCAGCATTTT. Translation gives CASSQGVQPQHF.

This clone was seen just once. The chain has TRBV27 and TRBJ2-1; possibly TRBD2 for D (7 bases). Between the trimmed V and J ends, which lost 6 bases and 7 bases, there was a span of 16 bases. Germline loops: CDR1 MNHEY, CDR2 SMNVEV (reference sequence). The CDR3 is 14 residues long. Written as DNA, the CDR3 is TGTGCCAGCAGACTAGGGGGAGGGGGTAATGAGCAGTTCTTC. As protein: CASRLGGGGNEQFF.

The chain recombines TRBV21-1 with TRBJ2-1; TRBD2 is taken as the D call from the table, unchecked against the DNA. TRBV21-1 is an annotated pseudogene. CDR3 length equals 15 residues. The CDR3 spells CASCISSGGGCEQFF. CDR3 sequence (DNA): TGTGCCAGCTGTATCTCTAGCGGGGGGGGTTGTGAGCAGTTCTTC.

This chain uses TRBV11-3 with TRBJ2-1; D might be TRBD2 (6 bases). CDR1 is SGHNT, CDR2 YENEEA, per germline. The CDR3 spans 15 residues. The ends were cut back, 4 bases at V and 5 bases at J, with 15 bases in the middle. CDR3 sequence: CASSYFLARDNEQFF. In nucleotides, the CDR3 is TGTGCCAGCAGCTACTTTCTAGCGCGCGACAATGAGCAGTTCTTC. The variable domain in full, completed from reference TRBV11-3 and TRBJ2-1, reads EAGVVQSPRYKIIEKKQPVAFWCNPISGHNTLYWYLQNLGQGPELLIRYENEEAVDDSQLPKDRFSAERLKGVDSTLKIQPAELGDSAVYLCASSYFLARDNEQFFGPGTRLTVL.

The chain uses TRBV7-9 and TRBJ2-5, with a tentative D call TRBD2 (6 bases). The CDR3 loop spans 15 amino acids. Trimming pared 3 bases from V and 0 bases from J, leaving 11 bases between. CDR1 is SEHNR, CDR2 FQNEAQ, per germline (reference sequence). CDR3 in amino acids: CASSFSWRDQETQYF. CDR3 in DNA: TGTGCCAGCAGCTTCTCATGGAGGGACCAAGAGACCCAGTACTTC.

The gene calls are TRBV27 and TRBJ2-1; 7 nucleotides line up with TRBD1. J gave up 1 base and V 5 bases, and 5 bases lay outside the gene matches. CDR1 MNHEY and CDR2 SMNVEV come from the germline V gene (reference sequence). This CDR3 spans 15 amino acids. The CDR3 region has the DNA TGTGCCAGCAGTGGATGGGACAGTTCCTACAATGAGCAGTTCTTC. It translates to CASSGWDSSYNEQFF.